This TCR beta chain was obtained from a study of shared clonotypes between healthy human individuals. Points from the study as a whole: Genetic and exposure-history diversity was limited by the small donor number. Tissue TCR repertoires likely differ from these blood-only repertoires. Clonotype sharing among donors, it was expected, would be affected by sequencing depth.

For this clone: The antigen is undetermined. Within the sample, other DNA sequences also encode this same CDR3.

Several immunoSEQ plates received, in even portions, the genomic DNA of each subset. Libraries were prepared by immunoSEQ multiplex PCR; TCRdb keeps only in-frame clonotypes and omits some of them. Of some 2.4 million clones listed, roughly 93% are singletons. The material sequenced was naive CD4+ T cells from PBMCs. As to subset: CD45RA+ positively selected. The clonotype comes from a young man in good health. Some clones in this sample may be carry-over from other donors' samples.

CDR3 sequence (DNA): TGTGCCAGCAGCTTAGCGAGGGAGGAGACCCAGTACTTC. It yields the protein CASSLAREETQYF. The rearrangement uses TRBV7-2 and TRBJ2-5, with D perhaps TRBD2 (5 bases). The V and J ends lost 0 bases and 5 bases respectively, with 7 bases between them. Germline V gene sequence: CDR1 SGHTA, CDR2 FQGNSA. The CDR3 is made up of 13 amino acids.